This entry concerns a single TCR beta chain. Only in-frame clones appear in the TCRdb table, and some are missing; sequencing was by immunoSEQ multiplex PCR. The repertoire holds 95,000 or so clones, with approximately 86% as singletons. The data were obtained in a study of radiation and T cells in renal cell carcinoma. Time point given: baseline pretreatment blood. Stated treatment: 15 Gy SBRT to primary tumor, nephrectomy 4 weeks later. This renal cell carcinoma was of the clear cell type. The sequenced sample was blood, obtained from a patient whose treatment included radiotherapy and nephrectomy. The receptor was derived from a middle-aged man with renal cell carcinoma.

The CDR3 DNA is TGTGCCAGCAGCTTACGGCAGGGAGGCTACGAGCAGTACTTC. Its protein product is CASSLRQGGYEQYF. V usage is TRBV7-9 and J usage is TRBJ2-7, with a weak D call TRBD2 (6 bases). The CDR3 totals 14 residues. V was clipped by 2 bases and J by 3 bases, with 11 bases between them. Per germline, CDR1 SEHNR and CDR2 FQNEAQ (reference sequence).